The 25 T cell receptor beta chains below come from one sample, sequenced in a study of T cell repertoires in cytomegalovirus infection. Each CDR3 protein is one row after TCRdb ran MiXCR on the reads. The table shows 350,000 to 450,000 distinct CDR3 sequences, with 15% to 20% occurring only once. Sample: PBMCs. The receptor set was obtained from a human donor in good health (CMV status not recorded). Some clones in this sample may be carry-over from other donors' samples.

V usage is TRBV19 and J usage is TRBJ2-5; TRBD1 matches 9 bases. The CDR3 loop spans 15 amino acids. Per germline, CDR1 LNHDA and CDR2 SQIVND (reference sequence). V shed 8 bases, J shed 4 bases, and the junction held 11 bases outside the gene matches. CDR3 DNA: TGTGCCAGTCAAACCGGGACAGGGAATTCAGAGACCCAGTACTTC. This sequence encodes CASQTGTGNSETQYF.

The table lists this clonotype with a few counts. The chain couples TRBV6-5 to TRBJ1-2, with D unclear. V dropped 5 bases and J dropped 6 bases, with 10 bases sitting between them. CDR3 length: 12 amino acids. Per the germline V gene, CDR1 is MNHEY and CDR2 is SVGAGI. CDR3 nucleotide sequence: TGTGCCAGCAGTACACGGATCGATGGCTACACCTTC. Its protein is CASSTRIDGYTF.

This clonotype came up a few times. The chain has TRBV7-2 and TRBJ2-1, with unresolved D. In germline, CDR1 is SGHTA, CDR2 FQGNSA. This CDR3 is 14 amino acids long. V lost 1 base to trimming and J lost 10 bases, with 14 bases between them. This CDR3 reads CASSLDLSVHEQFF. The CDR3 DNA reads TGTGCCAGCAGCTTAGATCTTTCGGTCCACGAGCAGTTCTTC. Full variable domain (rest looked up from reference TRBV7-2 and TRBJ2-1): GAGVSQSPSNKVTEKGKDVELRCDPISGHTALYWYRQSLGQGLEFLIYFQGNSAPDKSGLPSDRFSAERTGGSVSTLTIQRTQQEDSAVYLCASSLDLSVHEQFFGPGTRLTVL.

This clonotype was counted a few times. V usage is TRBV25-1 and J usage is TRBJ1-2; perhaps TRBD1 as D (5 bases). The V gene lost 3 bases and the J gene lost 4 bases, with 15 bases spanning the gap. The CDR3 has 15 amino acids. The V gene's germline CDR1 is MGHDK and CDR2 SYGVNS. CDR3 protein: CASSDLGASGYGYTF. The CDR3 region has the DNA TGTGCCAGCAGTGATCTAGGGGCTAGTGGCTATGGCTACACCTTC.

The table lists this clonotype with many counts. V usage is TRBV7-2 and J usage is TRBJ2-5, with no clear D. Germline V gives CDR1 SGHTA, CDR2 FQGNSA. V lost 2 bases to trimming and J lost 4 bases, with 11 bases between them. There are 14 residues in the CDR3. The CDR3 spells CASSLSNFGETQYF. CDR3 DNA sequence: TGTGCCAGCAGCTTATCGAACTTCGGAGAGACCCAGTACTTC.

This rearrangement joins TRBV2 to TRBJ2-7; 7 nucleotides agree with TRBD2. The CDR3 contains 15 residues. Per germline, CDR1 SNHLY and CDR2 FYNNEI. J gave up 2 bases and V 4 bases, and 8 bases lay outside the gene matches. The CDR3 region is CASSVAGGTTYEQYF. The CDR3 DNA reads as TGTGCCAGCAGTGTCGCTGGGGGGACTACCTACGAGCAGTACTTC.

This clonotype was picked up a small number of times. CDR3 DNA sequence: TGTGCCGTTGGTGGGGGGCTCAGATCTGGGGCCAACGTCCTGACTTTC. Its translation: CAVGGGLRSGANVLTF. The rearrangement uses TRBV10-3 and TRBJ2-6; D assignment may be TRBD1 or TRBD2 (6 bases each). Trimming removed 11 bases from V and 1 base from J, with 18 bases in between. CDR3 size: 16 residues. Germline V gene lookup returns CDR1 ENHRY and CDR2 SYGVKD.

The table lists this clonotype with a count of one. The J gene is TRBJ2-7, the V gene TRBV28, with D possibly matching TRBD2 (6 bases). CDR3 size: 16 residues. Germline CDR1 and CDR2: MDHEN and SYDVKM. Trimming removed 2 bases at V and 2 bases at J, with 16 bases between. The CDR3 here is CASSLGGSRRTYEQYF. Here the CDR3 DNA reads TGTGCCAGCAGTTTAGGGGGGTCCCGGAGGACCTACGAGCAGTACTTC.

This clonotype was observed a few times. This sequence joins TRBV4-2 and TRBJ2-7; 7 bases align to TRBD1. The CDR3 totals 15 residues. Trimming at V came to 0 bases and at J to 3 bases, leaving 5 bases not matched to a gene. CDR1 and CDR2 (germline): LGHNA, YNFKEQ. Here the CDR3 reads CASSQEAPGGYEQYF. For the CDR3, the DNA is TGTGCCAGCAGCCAAGAGGCTCCAGGGGGCTACGAGCAGTACTTC.

This clonotype has ten or more counts. The chain has TRBV2 and TRBJ2-2, with 7 bases aligning to TRBD2. Germline CDR1 is SNHLY and CDR2 is FYNNEI. The CDR3 totals 16 residues. The V and J ends lost 6 bases and 1 base, in that order; junction bases with no gene match: 8. The CDR3 is CASSGGAGENTGELFF. The CDR3 region has the DNA TGTGCCAGCAGCGGAGGGGCGGGGGAGAACACCGGGGAGCTGTTTTTT.

This clonotype showed up just a few times. The chain couples TRBV5-1 to TRBJ2-1; 9 bases match TRBD2. J gave up 10 bases and V 4 bases, and 21 bases lay outside the gene matches. This CDR3 contains 18 residues. The germline V gene encodes CDR1 SGHRS and CDR2 YFSETQ. The CDR3 loop is CASSPEETGTSRRAEQFF. The CDR3 coding sequence is TGCGCCAGCAGCCCCGAGGAAACCGGGACTAGCAGAAGAGCGGAGCAGTTCTTC.

This clonotype was recorded at least ten times. The chain recombines TRBV7-2 with TRBJ2-7; D is unresolved. The CDR3 runs 14 residues. Per the germline V gene, CDR1 is SGHTA and CDR2 is FQGNSA. V was pared by 3 bases and J by 5 bases, with 14 bases between. The CDR3 nucleotides read TGTGCCAGCAGCTTGAGGTCAGGTTTCGACGAGCAGTACTTC. The encoded protein is CASSLRSGFDEQYF.

The chain recombines TRBV19 with TRBJ1-2; a weak D match, TRBD1 (6 bases). This CDR3 spans 14 amino acids. The germline CDR1 and CDR2 sequences are LNHDA and SQIVND (reference sequence). The germline V and J ends were trimmed by 4 bases and 8 bases, with 17 bases remaining between them. DNA of the CDR3: TGTGCCAGTAGTACCCCCGAGGGGGTTAAAGGCTACACCTTC. It codes for CASSTPEGVKGYTF.

The V and J genes are TRBV12-3 or TRBV12-4 and TRBJ2-1; D is unclear. The CDR3 is 11 residues long. V was cut by 5 bases and J by 6 bases, with 5 bases left in between. CDR3 coding DNA: TGTGCCAGCAGTCAAGTCAATGAGCAGTTCTTC. It specifies CASSQVNEQFF.

This clonotype was seen more than once but under ten times. The rearrangement joins TRBV5-5 to TRBJ2-5; TRBD2 aligns across 8 bases. From germline, CDR1 is SGHKS and CDR2 YYEKEE (reference sequence). The V gene end was trimmed by 0 bases and the J gene end by 4 bases; junction bases not matched to a gene: 2. The CDR3 length is 14 residues. DNA of the CDR3: TGTGCCAGCAGCTTGGGGAGCGGGAGAGAGACCCAGTACTTC. Translated, it gives CASSLGSGRETQYF.

At least ten counts were recorded for this clonotype. The chain uses TRBV18 and TRBJ2-1; D is perhaps TRBD1 (7 bases). Germline CDR1 and CDR2: KGHSH and LQKENI. V was pared by 3 bases and J by 8 bases, with 20 bases between. The CDR3 spans 16 residues. CDR3 sequence: CASSPIDRAGTHEQFF. The CDR3 region has the DNA TGTGCCAGCTCACCGATAGACAGGGCGGGGACCCATGAGCAGTTCTTC.

CDR3: CSAKPYLGGRSYEQYF. In DNA form, the CDR3 reads TGCAGTGCGAAACCGTACCTCGGCGGGAGGTCCTACGAGCAGTACTTC. This chain joins TRBV20-1 and TRBJ2-7; 8 bases align to TRBD2. J lost 1 base, V lost 6 bases, and 14 bases had no gene match. In germline, CDR1 is DFQATT, CDR2 SNEGSKA (reference sequence). CDR3 length: 16 residues.

This clonotype was counted ten times or more. The rearrangement uses TRBV7-6 and TRBJ2-1; D is tentatively TRBD1 or TRBD2 (5 bases each). The CDR3 covers 16 residues. V was pared by 2 bases and J by 8 bases, with 19 bases between. Germline V lookup: CDR1 SGHVS, CDR2 FNYEAQ. The CDR3 DNA follows: TGTGCCAGCAGCTTAAGGCTAGCCCGTGGGGCGGATGAGCAGTTCTTC. Its translation: CASSLRLARGADEQFF. Looking up the rest from reference TRBV7-6 and TRBJ2-1 gives the full variable domain: GAGVSQSPRYKVTKRGQDVALRCDPISGHVSLYWYRQALGQGPEFLTYFNYEAQQDKSGLPNDRFSAERPEGSISTLTIQRTEQRDSAMYRCASSLRLARGADEQFFGPGTRLTVL.

This clonotype was found a few times. The chain combines TRBV4-1 with TRBJ2-1; D could derive from TRBD1 or TRBD2 (6 bases each). CDR1 is MGHRA and CDR2 is YSYEKL in the germline V gene. The CDR3 spans 15 residues. Trimming stripped 4 bases from V and 6 bases from J, with 16 bases between. The CDR3: CASSPRGGPANEQFF. Written as DNA, the CDR3 is TGCGCCAGCAGCCCGAGAGGGGGGCCGGCCAATGAGCAGTTCTTC.

The gene calls are TRBV12-3 or TRBV12-4 and TRBJ1-5; possible D gene TRBD1, 6 bases. The CDR3 runs to 18 residues. The ends were cut back, 1 base at V and 8 bases at J, with 24 bases in the middle. The DNA for the CDR3 is TGTGCCAGCAGTTTAGGACCCGGGACAAAGGGCCATAATGAGCCCCAGCATTTT. Its translation: CASSLGPGTKGHNEPQHF.

This chain connects TRBV20-1 to TRBJ2-1; 8 bases line up with TRBD2. Per germline, CDR1 DFQATT and CDR2 SNEGSKA (reference sequence). The trim removed 1 base at V and 2 bases at J, leaving 10 bases unmatched. This CDR3 spans 17 amino acids. CDR3 sequence: CSARGLPGGGPYNEQFF. Written as DNA, the CDR3 is TGCAGTGCTAGAGGACTTCCCGGGGGGGGCCCCTACAATGAGCAGTTCTTC.

Only a few counts were recorded for this clonotype. The gene calls are TRBV5-1 and TRBJ2-5; TRBD1 is a possible D gene (6 bases). V lost 5 bases, J lost 0 bases, and 14 bases lay in between. There are 15 residues in the CDR3. CDR1 is SGHRS and CDR2 is YFSETQ in the germline V gene. In DNA form, the CDR3 reads TGCGCCAGCAGATACGGGACATCAAACCAAGAGACCCAGTACTTC. It encodes CASRYGTSNQETQYF.

This clonotype was seen only a few times. The CDR3 region has the DNA TGTGCCAGCAGTCATCGGGACAGGGGAGTCCACGAGCAGTACTTC. Amino acid sequence: CASSHRDRGVHEQYF. The gene calls are TRBV6-6 and TRBJ2-7; TRBD1 aligns across 10 bases. V was pared by 5 bases and J by 5 bases, with 9 bases of the junction left unmatched. The CDR3 has 15 amino acids. Germline V lookup: CDR1 MNHNY, CDR2 SVGAGI (reference sequence).

This clonotype was observed many times. The chain has TRBV7-2 and TRBJ1-3; 7 bases agree with TRBD1. From germline, CDR1 is SGHTA and CDR2 FQGNSA. J gave up 4 bases and V 2 bases, and 5 bases lay outside the gene matches. The CDR3 has 15 amino acids. CDR3 nucleotide sequence: TGTGCCAGCAGCTTACAGGGGGTCTCAGGAAACACCATATATTTT. Translated, it gives CASSLQGVSGNTIYF.

This clonotype was counted only a few times. J is TRBJ2-1 and V is TRBV7-2, with 8 bases identical to TRBD2. The germline V gene encodes CDR1 SGHTA and CDR2 FQGNSA. With 5 bases clipped from V and 9 bases from J, the junction kept 9 bases outside the gene matches. This CDR3 contains 14 residues. CDR3 sequence reads: CASSGTRSLVEQFF. The CDR3 region has the DNA TGTGCCAGCAGCGGGACTAGGAGTTTGGTTGAGCAGTTCTTC.